The 24 T cell receptor beta chains listed next were all sequenced from one sample in a study of blood T cell repertoires in COVID-19. Produced via immunoSEQ multiplex PCR; TCRdb's table is partial and in-frame only. Here the sample spans 45,000 or so clones, 70% to 80% being singletons. The sample consisted of peripheral blood. These receptors all stem from a man in his sixties or seventies with acute or convalescent COVID-19.

The rearrangement uses TRBV9 and TRBJ1-1; 12 positions match TRBD1. J lost 6 bases, V lost 1 base, and 4 bases had no gene match. Germline CDR1 is SGDLS and CDR2 is YYNGEE. This CDR3 comprises 15 residues. CDR3 bases: TGTGCCAGCAGCGTAAGGGGGACAGGGGGCCCTGAAGCTTTCTTT. It is translated as CASSVRGTGGPEAFF.

Turning to this clone: The sample has other DNA sequences that encode this CDR3 too. The chain recombines TRBV18 with TRBJ2-7, with D perhaps matching TRBD1 (5 bases). CDR1 and CDR2 (germline): KGHSH, LQKENI. V was clipped by 4 bases and J by 4 bases, with 8 bases between them. This CDR3 region has 12 residues. Written as DNA, the CDR3 is TGTGCCAGCTCACTGCAGGGATACGAGCAGTACTTC. It is translated as CASSLQGYEQYF.

CDR3 in amino acids: CASSSQPGQGNTEAFF. CDR3 DNA sequence: TGTGCCAGCAGCTCGCAACCGGGACAGGGGAACACTGAAGCTTTCTTT. The rearrangement joins TRBV7-3 to TRBJ1-1; TRBD1 matches at 9 bases. This CDR3 has 16 residues. Germline-derived CDR1 and CDR2 are SGHTA and FQGTGA. J gave up 1 base and V 4 bases, and 7 bases lay outside the gene matches. The full variable domain, rest sourced from reference TRBV7-3 and TRBJ1-1, is GAGVSQTPSNKVTEKGKYVELRCDPISGHTALYWYRQSLGQGPEFLIYFQGTGAADDSGLPNDRFFAVRPEGSVSTLKIQRTERGDSAVYLCASSSQPGQGNTEAFFGQGTRLTVV.

The chain links TRBV11-2 to TRBJ1-2, with D perhaps TRBD1 (6 bases). Trimming left V 5 bases short and J 4 bases short, with 20 bases between. The CDR3 has 16 amino acids. Germline lookup yields CDR1 SGHAT and CDR2 FQNNGV. The CDR3 DNA reads as TGTGCCAGCAGCCTCCGGGGGGCAGGGTCTAGCTATGGCTACACCTTC. This encodes CASSLRGAGSSYGYTF.

V is TRBV11-2 and J is TRBJ1-2; 8 bases fit TRBD1. CDR1 and CDR2 from the germline V gene are SGHAT and FQNNGV. The V gene end was trimmed by 5 bases and the J gene end by 8 bases; junction bases not matched to a gene: 4. CDR3 length: 12 amino acids. In nucleotides, the CDR3 is TGTGCCAGCAGCCAGCCAGGGGGCGGCTACACCTTC. It specifies CASSQPGGGYTF.

The rearrangement uses TRBV19 and TRBJ1-1; TRBD1 aligns across 10 bases. Germline CDR1 LNHDA, CDR2 SQIVND (reference sequence). The CDR3 runs 15 residues. After removal of 8 bases from V and 5 bases from J, the junction contained 11 bases not matched to a gene. CDR3: CASRVSGTGVTEAFF. The CDR3 coding sequence is TGTGCCAGTCGCGTCAGCGGGACAGGGGTTACTGAAGCTTTCTTT.

The chain has TRBV9 and TRBJ2-2, with 7 bases fitting TRBD1. CDR1 is SGDLS and CDR2 is YYNGEE in the germline V gene. The CDR3 totals 16 residues. The junction had 9 bases not matched to a gene; V was cut back by 3 bases and J by 4 bases. The CDR3 region has the DNA TGTGCCAGCAGCGCCACAGGGGTGATTAGCACCGGGGAGCTGTTTTTT. It codes for CASSATGVISTGELFF.

The chain carries TRBV28 and TRBJ1-5; 10 bases line up with TRBD1. V was clipped by 5 bases and J by 4 bases; unmatched bases: 8. This CDR3 has 16 residues. In germline, CDR1 is MDHEN, CDR2 SYDVKM. CDR3 sequence (DNA): TGTGCCAGCAGTGAGGGGGACAGGGGAGGAAATCAGCCCCAGCATTTT. Amino acids: CASSEGDRGGNQPQHF.

V usage is TRBV4-2 and J usage is TRBJ2-3, with 8 bases that match TRBD1. The germline V gene has CDR1 LGHNA and CDR2 YNFKEQ. CDR3 length: 15 amino acids. Trimming cost V 3 bases and J 3 bases; bases outside gene matches: 5. Written as DNA, the CDR3 is TGTGCCAGCAGCCACGGACAGGGTCGAACAGATACGCAGTATTTT. It is translated as CASSHGQGRTDTQYF.

This chain connects TRBV5-1 to TRBJ2-7; 9 positions match TRBD1. The CDR3 loop spans 14 amino acids. Per the germline V gene, CDR1 is SGHRS and CDR2 is YFSETQ. The J segment lost 2 bases and the V segment lost 6 bases, leaving 6 bases of the junction unmatched. CDR3 sequence: CASTARQGAYEQYF. CDR3 coding DNA: TGCGCCAGCACCGCACGACAGGGGGCCTACGAGCAGTACTTC.

The genes are TRBV3-1 (or the pseudogene TRBV3-2) and TRBJ2-2; the match to TRBD1 covers 8 bases. The V segment lost 3 bases and the J segment 0 bases; nucleotides outside the gene matches: 0. This CDR3 is built from 15 residues. CDR1 and CDR2 (germline): LGHDT, YNNKEL (reference sequence). CDR3 sequence reads: CASSQGQANTGELFF. The CDR3 coding sequence is TGTGCCAGCAGCCAGGGACAGGCGAACACCGGGGAGCTGTTTTTT.

The chain combines TRBV5-1 with TRBJ2-1; 9 bases match TRBD2. With V trimmed by 4 bases and J by 2 bases, 7 bases remained unmatched. The CDR3 has 16 residues. Germline V gene lookup returns CDR1 SGHRS and CDR2 YFSETQ. For the CDR3, the DNA is TGCGCCAGCAGCGGGTCGAGCGGGGGGCCCTACAATGAGCAGTTCTTC. Translation gives CASSGSSGGPYNEQFF.

In this sample, this clone turned up a few times. V and J are TRBV7-9 and TRBJ1-2; TRBD1 might be the D (5 bases). Germline values: CDR1 SEHNR, CDR2 FQNEAQ (reference sequence). The V end lost 2 bases, the J end lost 6 bases, and 13 bases lay between the germline ends. The CDR3 totals 14 residues. The CDR3, as DNA: TGTGCCAGCAGCTTACCTCAGGGATGGCATGGCTACACCTTC. This translates into CASSLPQGWHGYTF.

V usage is TRBV4-3 and J usage is TRBJ1-1; D ambiguous. CDR1 LGHNA and CDR2 YSLEER come from the germline V gene. This CDR3 region has 13 residues. Trimming took off 0 bases at V and 11 bases at J, with 13 bases between the two ends. DNA of the CDR3: TGCGCCAGCAGCCAAGATTTGGCTAGCGGGGCTTTCTTT. Protein product: CASSQDLASGAFF.

The chain combines TRBV2 with TRBJ2-5; 10 positions match TRBD1. The end of the DNA is better explained by TRBJ2-7, so the J call may be wrong. The CDR3 totals 13 residues. Germline CDR1 SNHLY, CDR2 FYNNEI. CDR3 DNA sequence: TGTGCCAGCAGTTGGACAGGGGGAAACGAGCAGTACTTC. Protein: CASSWTGGNEQYF.

J is TRBJ1-2 and V is TRBV7-2; 10 positions match TRBD1. J lost 4 bases, V lost 5 bases, and 4 bases had no gene match. Germline lookup yields CDR1 SGHTA and CDR2 FQGNSA. CDR3 length: 14 amino acids. This CDR3 is CASSRDRGGYGYTF. CDR3 sequence (DNA): TGTGCCAGCAGCCGGGACAGGGGAGGCTATGGCTACACCTTC.

This clone was counted once. The J gene is TRBJ1-5, the V gene TRBV29-1, with a possible D match to TRBD1 (5 bases). The CDR3 has 14 residues. Trimming cost V 5 bases and J 2 bases, with 13 bases left between them. The germline CDR1 and CDR2 sequences are SQVTM and ANQGSEA. In DNA, the CDR3 is TGCAGCGTTCGGCAGGGAGGAGGCAATCAGCCCCAGCATTTT. It is translated as CSVRQGGGNQPQHF. Supplemented by reference TRBV29-1 and TRBJ1-5, the full variable domain reads SAVISQKPSRDICQRGTSLTIQCQVDSQVTMMFWYRQQPGQSLTLIATANQGSEATYESGFVIDKFPISRPNLTFSTLTVSNMSPEDSSIYLCSVRQGGGNQPQHFGDGTRLSIL.

Here the CDR3 reads CASSLSGLAKQETQYF. The CDR3, as DNA: TGTGCCAGCAGCTTATCGGGACTAGCGAAACAAGAGACCCAGTACTTC. The gene calls are TRBV7-2 and TRBJ2-5, with 10 bases aligning to TRBD2. V dropped 2 bases and J dropped 2; count of bases not matched to a gene: 5. The CDR3 is 16 amino acids. In germline, CDR1 is SGHTA, CDR2 FQGNSA.

The chain combines TRBV21-1 with TRBJ2-5; no DNA check was done on the table's D call, TRBD2. TRBV21-1 is designated a pseudogene. There are 15 residues in the CDR3. The CDR3 nucleotides read TGTGCCGGGCCAAGAGCGGGGGGGGCCGGAGAGACCCAGTACTTC. This codes for CAGPRAGGAGETQYF.

The V and J genes are TRBV3-1 (or the pseudogene TRBV3-2) and TRBJ2-7; 8 bases line up with TRBD2. In germline, CDR1 is LGHDT, CDR2 YNNKEL (reference sequence). J lost 0 bases, V lost 2 bases, and 6 bases had no gene match. The CDR3 contains 16 residues. CDR3 sequence: CASSQSGGGASYEQYF. CDR3 coding DNA: TGTGCCAGCAGCCAATCGGGGGGGGGCGCCTCCTACGAGCAGTACTTC.

The chain carries TRBV6-6 and TRBJ2-3; 9 bases map to TRBD1. CDR3 length: 15 amino acids. CDR1 and CDR2 (germline): MNHNY, SVGAGI (reference sequence). Trimming cost V 5 bases and J 1 base; bases outside gene matches: 4. The CDR3 DNA is TGTGCCAGCAGTCCTCGGGACAGGGGCACAGATACGCAGTATTTT. As protein: CASSPRDRGTDTQYF.

The rearrangement joins TRBV19 to TRBJ1-1, with no clear D. Germline V gene data show CDR1 as LNHDA and CDR2 as SQIVND (reference sequence). The V gene lost 6 bases and the J gene lost 5 bases, with 13 bases spanning the gap. The CDR3 is made up of 13 amino acids. CDR3: CASRGRRETEAFF. The CDR3 nucleotides are TGTGCCAGTAGGGGCAGACGGGAGACTGAAGCTTTCTTT.

This clone appeared a single time. The V and J genes are TRBV5-4 and TRBJ2-2; D may be TRBD2 (6 bases). CDR3 length: 16 amino acids. Germline V gene data show CDR1 as SGHNT and CDR2 as YYREEE (reference sequence). V lost 3 bases, J lost 7 bases, and 19 bases lay in between. The CDR3 DNA reads TGTGCCAGCAGCTCGCCAAGAGGAGGGGTCAACGGGGAGCTGTTTTTT. Encoded protein: CASSSPRGGVNGELFF.

This clone was recorded once. The V gene is TRBV12-3 or TRBV12-4, the J gene TRBJ2-5; D is unclear. V lost 7 bases and J lost 5, with 14 bases in between. The length of the CDR3 is 13 residues. CDR3 DNA sequence: TGTGCCAGCACCGATTATTTCGGGGAGACCCAGTACTTC. Translated, it gives CASTDYFGETQYF.